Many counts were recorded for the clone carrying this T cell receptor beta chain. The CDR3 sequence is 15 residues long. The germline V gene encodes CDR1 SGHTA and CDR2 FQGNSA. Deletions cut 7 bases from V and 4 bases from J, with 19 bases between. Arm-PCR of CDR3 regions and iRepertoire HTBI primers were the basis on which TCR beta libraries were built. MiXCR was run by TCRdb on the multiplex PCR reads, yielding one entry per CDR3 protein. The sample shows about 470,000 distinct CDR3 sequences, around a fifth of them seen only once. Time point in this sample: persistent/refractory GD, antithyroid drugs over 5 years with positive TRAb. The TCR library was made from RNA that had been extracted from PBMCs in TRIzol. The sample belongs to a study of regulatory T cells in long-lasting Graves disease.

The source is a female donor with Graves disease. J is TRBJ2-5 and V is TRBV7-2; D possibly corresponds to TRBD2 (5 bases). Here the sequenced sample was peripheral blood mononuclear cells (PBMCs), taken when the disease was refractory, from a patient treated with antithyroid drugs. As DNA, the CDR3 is TGTGCCAGCACCGACGTAAGGAGGAGTGGAGAGACCCAGTACTTC. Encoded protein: CASTDVRRSGETQYF. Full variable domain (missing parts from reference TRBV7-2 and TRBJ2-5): GAGVSQSPSNKVTEKGKDVELRCDPISGHTALYWYRQSLGQGLEFLIYFQGNSAPDKSGLPSDRFSAERTGGSVSTLTIQRTQQEDSAVYLCASTDVRRSGETQYFGPGTRLLVL.